The next 4 T cell receptor beta chains were all read from a single sample in a study of T cells in Graves' hyperthyroidism and ophthalmopathy (dated by TCRdb to between 2018 and 2021). To prepare the library, multiplex PCR was applied. The sample was run on an Illumina HiSeq 2000. The TCR beta CDR3 regions were amplified from RNA transcripts. A first-round RT-PCR of the TCR CDR3 used the HTBI primer set with the Qiagen OneStep RT-PCR kit. Through fastp at Q25 and MiXCR, TCRdb rebuilt clones from the public reads, retaining in-frame beta chains. Records with the same CDR3 protein are collapsed into one entry carrying the most frequent genes and DNA. This sample has about 360,000 distinct CDR3 sequences in its table, and over 15% of those were observed once. The ten largest clones add up to around 4% of the sample. Sequenced material: blood. These receptors all stem from a woman under 30 with Graves' hyperthyroidism.

There are many counts of this clonotype. The rearrangement links TRBV7-8 to TRBJ2-7; 7 bases line up with TRBD1. Germline values: CDR1 SGHVS, CDR2 FQNEAQ. The ends lost 4 bases at V and 3 bases at J; junction bases unmatched: 6. The CDR3 contains 14 residues. CDR3 loop: CASSWGQSDYEQYF. Written as DNA, the CDR3 is TGTGCCAGCAGCTGGGGACAGTCCGACTACGAGCAGTACTTC.

The sample holds many counts of this clonotype. A much larger clone differs from this one at a single base, so this may be a read error. This chain links TRBV12-3 or TRBV12-4 with TRBJ1-1; D is uncertain. CDR3 length: 13 amino acids. The CDR3 nucleotides read TGTGCCAGCAGTTCATTCTCGAACACTGAAGCTTGCTTT. It codes for CASSSFSNTEACF.

This clonotype came up many times. The chain uses TRBV7-3 and TRBJ1-1; D gene uncertain. The CDR3 totals 13 residues. V lost 1 base and J 2 bases, leaving 5 bases between the germline ends. CDR1 and CDR2 from the germline V gene are SGHTA and FQGTGA. CDR3 in DNA: TGTGCCAGCAGCTTAAACATTAACACTGAAGCTTTCTTT. Its protein product is CASSLNINTEAFF. The whole variable domain, remainder taken from reference TRBV7-3 and TRBJ1-1, is GAGVSQTPSNKVTEKGKYVELRCDPISGHTALYWYRQSLGQGPEFLIYFQGTGAADDSGLPNDRFFAVRPEGSVSTLKIQRTERGDSAVYLCASSLNINTEAFFGQGTRLTVV.

Ten or more counts support this clonotype. V gene TRBV28 combines with J gene TRBJ2-5; TRBD1 matches 9 bases. CDR1 and CDR2 from the germline V gene are MDHEN and SYDVKM. Trimming cost V 5 bases and J 1 base; bases outside gene matches: 5. CDR3 length equals 15 residues. Written as DNA, the CDR3 is TGTGCCAGCAGTGTGCCGGGACAGGGCCAAGAGACCCAGTACTTC. It specifies CASSVPGQGQETQYF.